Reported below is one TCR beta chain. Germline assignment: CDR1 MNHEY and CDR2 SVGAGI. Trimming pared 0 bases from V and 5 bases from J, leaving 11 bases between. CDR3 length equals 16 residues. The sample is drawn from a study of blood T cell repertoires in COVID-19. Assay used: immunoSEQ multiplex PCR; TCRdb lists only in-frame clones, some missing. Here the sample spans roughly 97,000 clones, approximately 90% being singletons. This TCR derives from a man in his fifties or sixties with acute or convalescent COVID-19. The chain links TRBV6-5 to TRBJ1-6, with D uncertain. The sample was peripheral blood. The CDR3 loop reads CASSYSIAVNNSPLHF. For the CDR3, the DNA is TGTGCCAGCAGTTACTCGATCGCAGTTAATAATTCACCCCTCCACTTT.